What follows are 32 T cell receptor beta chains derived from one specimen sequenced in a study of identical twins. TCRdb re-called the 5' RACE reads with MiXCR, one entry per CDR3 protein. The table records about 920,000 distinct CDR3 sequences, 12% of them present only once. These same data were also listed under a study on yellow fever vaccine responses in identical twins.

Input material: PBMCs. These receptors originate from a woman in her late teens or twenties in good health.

The CDR3 nucleotides read TGTGCCAGCAGCCCCAGGGGCGGGAGACCTCCTGGTGAGCAGTTCTTC. This codes for CASSPRGGRPPGEQFF. The chain has TRBV7-2 and TRBJ2-1; weak D call: TRBD2 (7 bases). The CDR3 is 16 residues long. The ends were cut back, 5 bases at V and 9 bases at J, with 23 bases in the middle. Germline values: CDR1 SGHTA, CDR2 FQGNSA.

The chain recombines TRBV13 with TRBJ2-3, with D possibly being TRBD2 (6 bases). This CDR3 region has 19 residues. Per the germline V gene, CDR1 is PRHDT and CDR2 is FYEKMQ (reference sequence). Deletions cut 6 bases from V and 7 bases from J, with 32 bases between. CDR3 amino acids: CASSLQGAMDTRRGNTQYF. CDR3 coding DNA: TGTGCCAGCAGTTTGCAAGGAGCGATGGACACCCGGCGGGGTAATACGCAGTATTTT.

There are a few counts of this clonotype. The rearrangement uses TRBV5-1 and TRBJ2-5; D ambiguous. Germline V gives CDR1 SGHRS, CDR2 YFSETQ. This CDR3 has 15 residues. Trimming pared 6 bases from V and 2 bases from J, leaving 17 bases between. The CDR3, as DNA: TGCGCCAGCACCCAAAATCGACTGGTACAAGAGACCCAGTACTTC. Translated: CASTQNRLVQETQYF.

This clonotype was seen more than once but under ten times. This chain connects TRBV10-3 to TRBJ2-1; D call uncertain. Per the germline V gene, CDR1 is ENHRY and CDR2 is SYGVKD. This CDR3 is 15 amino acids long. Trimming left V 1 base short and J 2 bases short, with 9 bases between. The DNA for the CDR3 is TGTGCCATCAGTGAGTTGGCCTATCCCTACAATGAGCAGTTCTTC. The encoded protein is CAISELAYPYNEQFF.

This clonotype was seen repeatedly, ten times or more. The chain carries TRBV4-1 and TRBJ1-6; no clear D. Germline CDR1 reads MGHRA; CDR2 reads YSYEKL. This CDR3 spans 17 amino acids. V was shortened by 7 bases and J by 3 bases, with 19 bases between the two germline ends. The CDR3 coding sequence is TGCGCCAGCACCGCTGTGGAGGGATCTTTCTATAATTCACCCCTCCACTTT. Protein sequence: CASTAVEGSFYNSPLHF.

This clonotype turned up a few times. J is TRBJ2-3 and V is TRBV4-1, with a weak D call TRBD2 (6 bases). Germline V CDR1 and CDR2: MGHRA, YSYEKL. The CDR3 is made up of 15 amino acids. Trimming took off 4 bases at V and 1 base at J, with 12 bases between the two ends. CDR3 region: CASSLKWGGTDTQYF. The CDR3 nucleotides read TGCGCCAGCAGCCTAAAGTGGGGGGGCACAGATACGCAGTATTTT.

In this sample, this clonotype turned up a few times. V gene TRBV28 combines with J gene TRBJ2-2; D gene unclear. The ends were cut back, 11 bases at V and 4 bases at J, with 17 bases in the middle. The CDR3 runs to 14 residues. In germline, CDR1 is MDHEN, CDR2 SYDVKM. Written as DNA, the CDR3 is TGTGCCGCGGCGGTCGGCGTGGGCACCGGGGAGCTGTTTTTT. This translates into CAAAVGVGTGELFF.

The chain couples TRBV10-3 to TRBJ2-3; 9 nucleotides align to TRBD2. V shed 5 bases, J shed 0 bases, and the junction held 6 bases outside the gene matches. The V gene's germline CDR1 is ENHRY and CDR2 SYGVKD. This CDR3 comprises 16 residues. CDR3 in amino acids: CAISRLADTSTDTQYF. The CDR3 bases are TGTGCCATCAGTCGACTAGCGGATACTAGCACAGATACGCAGTATTTT.

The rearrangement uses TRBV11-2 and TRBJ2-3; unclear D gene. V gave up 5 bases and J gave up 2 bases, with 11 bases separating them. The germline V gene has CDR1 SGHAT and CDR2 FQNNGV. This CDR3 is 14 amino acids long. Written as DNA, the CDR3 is TGTGCCAGCAGCCAACGACGGAACACAGATACGCAGTATTTT. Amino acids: CASSQRRNTDTQYF.

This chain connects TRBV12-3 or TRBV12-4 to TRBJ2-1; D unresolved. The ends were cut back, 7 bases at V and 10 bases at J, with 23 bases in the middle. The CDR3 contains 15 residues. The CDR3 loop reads CASMTNQGRDQEQFF. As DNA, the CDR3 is TGTGCCAGCATGACGAACCAAGGCCGCGATCAGGAGCAGTTCTTC.

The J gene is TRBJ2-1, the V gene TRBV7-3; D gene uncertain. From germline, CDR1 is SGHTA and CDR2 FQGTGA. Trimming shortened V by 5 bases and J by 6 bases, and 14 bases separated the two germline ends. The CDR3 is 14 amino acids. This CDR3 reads CASSQGSPGNEQFF. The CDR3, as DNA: TGTGCCAGCAGCCAAGGCTCCCCCGGCAATGAGCAGTTCTTC.

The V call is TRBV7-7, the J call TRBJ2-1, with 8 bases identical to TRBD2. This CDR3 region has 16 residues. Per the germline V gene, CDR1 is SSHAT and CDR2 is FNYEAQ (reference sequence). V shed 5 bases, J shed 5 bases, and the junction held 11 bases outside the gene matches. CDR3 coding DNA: TGTGCCAGCAGCCCTATTAGCGGGGTAATCGACAATGAGCAGTTCTTC. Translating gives CASSPISGVIDNEQFF. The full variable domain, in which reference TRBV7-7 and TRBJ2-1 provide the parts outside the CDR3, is GAGVSQSPRYKVTKRGQDVTLRCDPISSHATLYWYQQALGQGPEFLTYFNYEAQPDKSGLPSDRFSAERPEGSISTLTIQRTEQRDSAMYRCASSPISGVIDNEQFFGPGTRLTVL.

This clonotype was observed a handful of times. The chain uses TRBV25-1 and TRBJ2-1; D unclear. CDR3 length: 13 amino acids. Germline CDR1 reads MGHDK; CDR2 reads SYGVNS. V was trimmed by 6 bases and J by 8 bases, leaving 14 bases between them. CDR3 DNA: TGTGCCAGCAGCCCCCCTATCGGGTATGAGCAGTTCTTC. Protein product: CASSPPIGYEQFF.

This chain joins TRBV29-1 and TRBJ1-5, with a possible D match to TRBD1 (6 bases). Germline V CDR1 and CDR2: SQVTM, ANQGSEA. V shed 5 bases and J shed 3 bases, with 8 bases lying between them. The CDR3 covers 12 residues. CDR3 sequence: CSVRGANQPQHF. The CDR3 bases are TGCAGCGTTCGGGGGGCCAATCAGCCCCAGCATTTT.

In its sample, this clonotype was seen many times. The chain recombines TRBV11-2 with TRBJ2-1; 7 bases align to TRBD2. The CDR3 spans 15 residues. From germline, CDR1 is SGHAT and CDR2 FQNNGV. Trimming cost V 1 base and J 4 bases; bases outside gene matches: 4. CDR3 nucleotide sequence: TGTGCCAGCAGCTTAGGGGCTAGCGGTTACAATGAGCAGTTCTTC. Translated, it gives CASSLGASGYNEQFF.

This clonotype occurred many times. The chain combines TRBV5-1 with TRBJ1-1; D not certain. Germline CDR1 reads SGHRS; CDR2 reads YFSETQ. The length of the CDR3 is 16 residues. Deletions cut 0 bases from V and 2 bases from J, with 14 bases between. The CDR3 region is CASSLDQPGLNTEAFF. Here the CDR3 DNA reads TGCGCCAGCAGCTTGGATCAACCGGGCCTTAACACTGAAGCTTTCTTT.

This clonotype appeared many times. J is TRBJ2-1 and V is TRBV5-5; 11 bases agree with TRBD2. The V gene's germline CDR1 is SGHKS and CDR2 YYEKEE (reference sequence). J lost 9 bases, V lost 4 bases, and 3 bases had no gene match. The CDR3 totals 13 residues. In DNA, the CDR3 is TGTGCCAGCAGCCTGGGGACTAGCGGTGAGCAGTTCTTC. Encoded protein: CASSLGTSGEQFF.

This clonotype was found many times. The CDR3 region has the DNA TGTGCCAGCAGCTTATTGGGAGATACGCAGTATTTT. This sequence encodes CASSLLGDTQYF. The V gene is TRBV7-9, the J gene TRBJ2-3; D unclear. Germline assignment: CDR1 SEHNR and CDR2 FQNEAQ (reference sequence). The CDR3 has 12 residues. V lost 2 bases, J lost 5 bases, and 5 bases lay in between.

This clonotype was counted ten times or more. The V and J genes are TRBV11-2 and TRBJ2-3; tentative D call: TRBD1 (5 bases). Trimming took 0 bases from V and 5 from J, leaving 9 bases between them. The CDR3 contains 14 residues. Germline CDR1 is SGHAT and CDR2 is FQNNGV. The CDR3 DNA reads TGTGCCAGCAGCTTAGACAGGGTGAAAGATACGCAGTATTTT. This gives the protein CASSLDRVKDTQYF.

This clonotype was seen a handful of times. CDR3 region: CSALPLASGPTGELFF. The CDR3 nucleotides are TGCAGTGCCCTACCCCTAGCTAGCGGGCCTACCGGGGAGCTGTTTTTT. The chain recombines TRBV20-1 with TRBJ2-2, with 8 bases matching TRBD2. Per germline, CDR1 DFQATT and CDR2 SNEGSKA (reference sequence). J lost 5 bases, V lost 6 bases, and 14 bases had no gene match. CDR3 length: 16 amino acids.

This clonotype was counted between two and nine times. The CDR3 spells CASSLKTSGGADTQYF. The CDR3 DNA reads TGTGCCAGCAGCTTAAAGACTAGCGGGGGGGCGGATACGCAGTATTTT. The chain uses TRBV7-9 and TRBJ2-3; 14 bases are shared with TRBD2. This CDR3 has 16 residues. Trimming cost V 2 bases and J 6 bases; bases outside gene matches: 4. The germline V gene encodes CDR1 SEHNR and CDR2 FQNEAQ (reference sequence).

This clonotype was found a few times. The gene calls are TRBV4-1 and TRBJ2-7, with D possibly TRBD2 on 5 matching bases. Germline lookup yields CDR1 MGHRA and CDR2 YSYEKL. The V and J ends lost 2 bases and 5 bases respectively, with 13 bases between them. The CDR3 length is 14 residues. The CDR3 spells CASSQPGKGHEQYV. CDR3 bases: TGCGCCAGCAGCCAACCCGGGAAAGGGCACGAGCAGTACGTC.

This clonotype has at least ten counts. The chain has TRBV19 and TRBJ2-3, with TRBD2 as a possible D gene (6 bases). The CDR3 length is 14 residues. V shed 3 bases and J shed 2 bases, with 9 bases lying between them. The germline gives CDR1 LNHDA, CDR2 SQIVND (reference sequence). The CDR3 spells CASSIASDTDTQYF. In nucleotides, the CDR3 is TGTGCCAGTAGTATTGCTAGCGACACAGATACGCAGTATTTT.

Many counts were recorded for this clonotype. The CDR3 loop reads CASSSRGHEQYV. In DNA form, the CDR3 reads TGTGCCAGCAGTTCTAGGGGCCACGAGCAGTACGTC. This chain uses TRBV6-2 or TRBV6-3 with TRBJ2-7, with D perhaps TRBD1 (5 bases). CDR3 length: 12 residues. The V end lost 4 bases, the J end lost 5 bases, and 9 bases lay between the germline ends. The germline CDR1 and CDR2 sequences are MNHEY and SVGEGT.

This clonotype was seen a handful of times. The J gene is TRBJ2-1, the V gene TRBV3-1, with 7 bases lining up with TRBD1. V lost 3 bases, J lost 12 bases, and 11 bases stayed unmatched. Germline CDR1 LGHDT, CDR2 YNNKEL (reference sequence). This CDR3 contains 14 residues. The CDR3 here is CASSHSGGYNWQFF. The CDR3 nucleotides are TGTGCCAGCAGCCATTCAGGGGGTTACAATTGGCAGTTCTTC.

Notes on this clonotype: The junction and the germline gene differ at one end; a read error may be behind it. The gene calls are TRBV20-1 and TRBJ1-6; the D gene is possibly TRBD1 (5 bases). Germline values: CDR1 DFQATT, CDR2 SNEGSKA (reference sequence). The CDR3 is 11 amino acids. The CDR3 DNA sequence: TGCAGTGCGGGAGGAGGGGACTCCCGGAACTTT. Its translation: CSAGGGDSRNF.

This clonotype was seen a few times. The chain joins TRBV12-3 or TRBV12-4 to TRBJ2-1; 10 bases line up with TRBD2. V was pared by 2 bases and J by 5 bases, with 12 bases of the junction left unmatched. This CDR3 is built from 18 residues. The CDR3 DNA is TGTGCCAGCAGTTTAAGGTGGCTAGCGGGAGTCGGGGACAATGAGCAGTTCTTC. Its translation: CASSLRWLAGVGDNEQFF.

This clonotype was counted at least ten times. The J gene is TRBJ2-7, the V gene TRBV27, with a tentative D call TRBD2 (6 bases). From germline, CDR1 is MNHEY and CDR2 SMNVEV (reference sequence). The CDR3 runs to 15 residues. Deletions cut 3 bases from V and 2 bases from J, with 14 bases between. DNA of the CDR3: TGTGCCAGCAGTTTGGGTCAGGGAGGTACCTACGAGCAGTACTTC. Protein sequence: CASSLGQGGTYEQYF.

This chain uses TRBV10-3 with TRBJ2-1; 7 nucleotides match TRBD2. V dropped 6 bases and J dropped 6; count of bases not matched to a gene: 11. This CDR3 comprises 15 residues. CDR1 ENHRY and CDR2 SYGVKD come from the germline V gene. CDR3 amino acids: CAISLGLVSTNEQFF. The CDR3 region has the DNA TGTGCCATCAGCCTCGGACTAGTTTCAACCAATGAGCAGTTCTTC.

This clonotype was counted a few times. DNA for the CDR3: TGTGCCAGTAGTATTGAGGGCAGGGTGACTCAGCCCCAGCATTTT. This codes for CASSIEGRVTQPQHF. The chain combines TRBV19 with TRBJ1-5; D may be TRBD1 (5 bases). Germline CDR1 reads LNHDA; CDR2 reads SQIVND (reference sequence). The length of the CDR3 is 15 residues. Trimming pared 3 bases from V and 6 bases from J, leaving 15 bases between.

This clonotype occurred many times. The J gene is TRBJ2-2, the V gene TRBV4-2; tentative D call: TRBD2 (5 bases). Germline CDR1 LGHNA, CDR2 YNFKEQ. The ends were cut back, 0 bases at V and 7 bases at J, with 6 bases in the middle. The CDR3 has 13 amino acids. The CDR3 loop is CASSQDGSGELFF. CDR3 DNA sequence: TGTGCCAGCAGCCAAGATGGGAGCGGGGAGCTGTTTTTT.

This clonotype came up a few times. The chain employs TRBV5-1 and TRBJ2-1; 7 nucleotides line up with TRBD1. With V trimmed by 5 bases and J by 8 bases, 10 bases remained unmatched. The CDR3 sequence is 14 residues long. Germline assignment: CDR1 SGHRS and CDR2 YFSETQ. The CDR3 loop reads CASRRDREIDEQFF. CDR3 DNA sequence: TGCGCCAGCAGGCGAGACAGGGAAATCGATGAGCAGTTCTTC.